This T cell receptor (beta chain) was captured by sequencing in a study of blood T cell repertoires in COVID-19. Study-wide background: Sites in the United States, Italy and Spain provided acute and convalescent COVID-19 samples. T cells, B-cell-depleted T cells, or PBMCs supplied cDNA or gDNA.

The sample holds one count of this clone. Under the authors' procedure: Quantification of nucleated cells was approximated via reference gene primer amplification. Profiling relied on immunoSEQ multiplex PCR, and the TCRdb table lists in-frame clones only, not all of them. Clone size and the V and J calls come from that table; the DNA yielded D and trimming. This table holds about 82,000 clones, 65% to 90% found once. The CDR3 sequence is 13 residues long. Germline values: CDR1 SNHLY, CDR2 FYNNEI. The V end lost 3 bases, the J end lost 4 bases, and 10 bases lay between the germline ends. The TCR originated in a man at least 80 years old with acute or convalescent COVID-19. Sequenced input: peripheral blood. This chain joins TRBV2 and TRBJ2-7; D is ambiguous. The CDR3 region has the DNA TGTGCCAGCAGTGAGACACAAGATTACGAGCAGTACTTC. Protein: CASSETQDYEQYF.